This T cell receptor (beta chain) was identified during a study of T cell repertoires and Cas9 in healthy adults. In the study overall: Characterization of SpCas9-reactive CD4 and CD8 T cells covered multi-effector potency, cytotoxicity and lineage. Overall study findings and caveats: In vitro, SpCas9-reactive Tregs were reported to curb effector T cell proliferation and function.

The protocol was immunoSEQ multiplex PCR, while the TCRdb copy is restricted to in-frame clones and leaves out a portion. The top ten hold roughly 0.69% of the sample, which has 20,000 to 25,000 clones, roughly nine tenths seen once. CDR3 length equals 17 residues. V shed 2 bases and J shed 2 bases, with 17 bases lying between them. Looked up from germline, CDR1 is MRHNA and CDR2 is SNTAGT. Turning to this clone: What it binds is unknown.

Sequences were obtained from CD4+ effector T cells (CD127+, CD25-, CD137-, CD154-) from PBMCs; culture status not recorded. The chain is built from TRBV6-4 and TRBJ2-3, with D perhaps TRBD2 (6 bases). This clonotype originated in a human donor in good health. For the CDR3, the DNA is TGTGCCAGCAGTGACCCCCCCCCGGGGGACCTCACAGATACGCAGTATTTT. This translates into CASSDPPPGDLTDTQYF.